This T cell receptor (beta chain) was retrieved from a study of blood T cell repertoires in COVID-19. About the study: Acute and convalescent COVID-19 specimens originated in the United States, Italy and Spain. From T cells, B-cell-depleted T cells, or PBMCs came the material, which was cDNA or gDNA.

Germline values: CDR1 MGHRA, CDR2 YSYEKL. CDR3 length: 13 amino acids. Trimming took off 2 bases at V and 8 bases at J, with 10 bases between the two ends. Methods used by the authors: The authors estimated nucleated cell counts from reference gene primer amplification. Measured with immunoSEQ multiplex PCR; TCRdb has only the in-frame clones, and not every one. The D gene and trimming were derived from the DNA, and the V and J assignments and clone size from that table. The table includes about 150,000 clones, around 89% detected once. The sequenced material came from peripheral blood. The chain carries TRBV4-1 and TRBJ2-1; perhaps TRBD2 as D (5 bases). This TCR was recovered from a man in his forties or fifties who had recovered from COVID-19. The chain's CDR3 is CASSQTRSDEQFF. CDR3 bases: TGCGCCAGCAGCCAAACTAGGAGCGATGAGCAGTTCTTC.